The sequence of this T cell receptor beta chain was determined in a study of a mutant IDH1 vaccine in newly diagnosed glioma. Turning to the study itself: Most had both radiotherapy and temozolomide beforehand; others had only one.

Regarding this clone: Its antigen is still unknown.

Per the germline V gene, CDR1 is MNHEY and CDR2 is SVGAGI. J lost 10 bases, V lost 6 bases, and 12 bases had no gene match. The CDR3 is 14 amino acids. Time point denoted: week 35, safety follow-up. Alongside topical imiquimod, each dose of vaccine comprised 300 ug of mutant IDH1 20-mer peptide. Profiled with immunoSEQ multiplex PCR; TCRdb holds only in-frame clones, not every one. Among tens of thousands of clones listed, 80% to 90% were seen once. The TCR originated in a man aged 35 to 55 with glioma. This rearrangement joins TRBV6-5 to TRBJ2-1; 7 bases are a match to TRBD2. Sequenced material: PBMCs, taken from a glioma patient whose treatment included an IDH1 peptide vaccine. CDR3 amino acids: CASSPTGLEDEQFF. The CDR3 nucleotides are TGTGCCAGCAGCCCCACCGGACTAGAGGACGAGCAGTTCTTC.